This T cell receptor beta chain came from a study of tissue T cells after allogeneic stem cell transplantation. Measured with immunoSEQ multiplex PCR; TCRdb has only the in-frame clones, and not every one. Of about 43,000 clones listed, roughly 92% are singletons. In germline, CDR1 is SGHRS, CDR2 YFSETQ. Unmatched junction bases numbered 7, after V lost 4 bases and J lost 3 bases. The CDR3 consists of 14 residues. The chain has TRBV5-1 and TRBJ2-7; 7 bases map to TRBD1. The sequencing here drew on blood, taken before transplantation. The sequence was collected from a woman between 35 and 75 years old who later had graft-versus-host disease after an allogeneic stem cell transplant. In DNA, the CDR3 is TGCGCCAGCAGCGCCTCGGGACAGAACTACGAGCAGTACTTC. Translation: CASSASGQNYEQYF. Filled out from reference TRBV5-1 and TRBJ2-7, the complete variable domain reads KAGVTQTPRYLIKTRGQQVTLSCSPISGHRSVSWYQQTPGQGLQFLFEYFSETQRNKGNFPGRFSGRQFSNSRSEMNVSTLELGDSALYLCASSASGQNYEQYFGPGTRLTVT.